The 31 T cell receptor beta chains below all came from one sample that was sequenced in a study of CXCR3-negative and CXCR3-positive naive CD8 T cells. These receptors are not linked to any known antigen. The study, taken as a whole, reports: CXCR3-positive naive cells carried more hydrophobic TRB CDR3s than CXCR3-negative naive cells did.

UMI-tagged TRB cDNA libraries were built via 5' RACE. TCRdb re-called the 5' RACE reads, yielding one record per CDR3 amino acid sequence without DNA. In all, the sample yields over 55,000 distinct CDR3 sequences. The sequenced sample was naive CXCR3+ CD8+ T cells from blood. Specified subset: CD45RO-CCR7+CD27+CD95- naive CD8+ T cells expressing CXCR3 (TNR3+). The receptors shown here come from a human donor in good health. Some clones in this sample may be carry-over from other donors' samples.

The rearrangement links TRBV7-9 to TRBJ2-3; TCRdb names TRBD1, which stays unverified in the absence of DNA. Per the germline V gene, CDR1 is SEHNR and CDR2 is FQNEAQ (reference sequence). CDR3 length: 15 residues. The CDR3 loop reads CASIPPSGPTDTQYF. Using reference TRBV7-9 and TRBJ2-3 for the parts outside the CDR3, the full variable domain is DTGVSQNPRHKITKRGQNVTFRCDPISEHNRLYWYRQTLGQGPEFLTYFQNEAQLEKSRLLSDRFSAERPKGSFSTLEIQRTEQGDSAMYLCASIPPSGPTDTQYFGPGTRLTVL.

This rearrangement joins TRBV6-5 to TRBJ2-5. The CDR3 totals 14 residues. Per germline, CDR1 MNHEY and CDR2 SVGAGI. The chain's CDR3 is CASSYFSGQETQYF.

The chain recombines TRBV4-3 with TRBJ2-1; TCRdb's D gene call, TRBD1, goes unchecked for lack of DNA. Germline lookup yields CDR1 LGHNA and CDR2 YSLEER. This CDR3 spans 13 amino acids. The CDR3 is CASSLDRYNEQFF.

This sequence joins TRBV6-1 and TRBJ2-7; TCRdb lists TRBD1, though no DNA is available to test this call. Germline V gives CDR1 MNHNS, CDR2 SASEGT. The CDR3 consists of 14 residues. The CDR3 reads CASSEPGQGYEQYF.

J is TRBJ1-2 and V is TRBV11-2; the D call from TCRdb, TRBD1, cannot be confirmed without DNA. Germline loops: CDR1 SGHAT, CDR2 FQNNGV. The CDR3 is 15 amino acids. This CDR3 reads CASSLGWQGDYGYTF.

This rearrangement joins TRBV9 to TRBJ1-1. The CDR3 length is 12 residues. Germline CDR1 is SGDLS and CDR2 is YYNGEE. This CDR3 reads CASSVGDTEAFF.

The CDR3 sequence is CSALGLAGDYNEQFF. The genes are TRBV29-1 and TRBJ2-1; TCRdb's D gene call, TRBD2, goes unchecked for lack of DNA. Germline-derived CDR1 and CDR2 are SQVTM and ANQGSEA. CDR3 length equals 15 residues.

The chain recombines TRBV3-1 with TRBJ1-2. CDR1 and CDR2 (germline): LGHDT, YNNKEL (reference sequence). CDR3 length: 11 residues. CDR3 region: CASSHLDGYTF. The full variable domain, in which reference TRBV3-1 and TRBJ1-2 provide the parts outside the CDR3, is DTAVSQTPKYLVTQMGNDKSIKCEQNLGHDTMYWYKQDSKKFLKIMFSYNNKELIINETVPNRFSPKSPDKAHLNLHINSLELGDSAVYFCASSHLDGYTFGSGTRLTVV.

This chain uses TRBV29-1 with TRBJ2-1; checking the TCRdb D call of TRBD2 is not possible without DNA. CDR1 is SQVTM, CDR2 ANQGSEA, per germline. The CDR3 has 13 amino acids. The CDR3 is CSVGERVYNEQFF.

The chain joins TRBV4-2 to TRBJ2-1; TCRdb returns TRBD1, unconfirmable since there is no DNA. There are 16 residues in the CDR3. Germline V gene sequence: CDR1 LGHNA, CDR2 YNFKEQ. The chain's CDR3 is CASSQFGQGSYNEQFF.

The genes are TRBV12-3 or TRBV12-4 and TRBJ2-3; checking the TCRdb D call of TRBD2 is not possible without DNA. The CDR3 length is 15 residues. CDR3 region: CASSWTSVSTDTQYF.

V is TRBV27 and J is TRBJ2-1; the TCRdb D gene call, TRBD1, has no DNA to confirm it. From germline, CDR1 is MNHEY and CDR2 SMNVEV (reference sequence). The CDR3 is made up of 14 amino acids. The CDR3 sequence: CASSLLGGIDEQFF.

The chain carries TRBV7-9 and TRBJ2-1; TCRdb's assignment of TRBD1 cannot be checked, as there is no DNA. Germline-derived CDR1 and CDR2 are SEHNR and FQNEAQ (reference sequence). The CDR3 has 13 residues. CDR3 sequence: CASSADSYNEQFF.

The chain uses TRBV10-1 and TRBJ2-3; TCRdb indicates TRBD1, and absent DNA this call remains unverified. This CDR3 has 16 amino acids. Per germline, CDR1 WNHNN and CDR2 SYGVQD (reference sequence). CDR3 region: CASTKPGRPSTDTQYF.

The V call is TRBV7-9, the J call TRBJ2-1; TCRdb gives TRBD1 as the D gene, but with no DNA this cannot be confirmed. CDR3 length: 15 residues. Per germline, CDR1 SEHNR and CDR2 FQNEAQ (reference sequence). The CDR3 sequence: CASSLAIGRDNEQFF.

The CDR3 protein is CSVELTRLAGELFF. The J gene is TRBJ2-2, the V gene TRBV29-1. Germline CDR1 and CDR2: SQVTM and ANQGSEA. This CDR3 region has 14 residues.

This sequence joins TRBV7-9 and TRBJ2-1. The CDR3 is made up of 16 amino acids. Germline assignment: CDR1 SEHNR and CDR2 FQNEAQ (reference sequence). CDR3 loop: CASSPPSGAAYNEQFF.

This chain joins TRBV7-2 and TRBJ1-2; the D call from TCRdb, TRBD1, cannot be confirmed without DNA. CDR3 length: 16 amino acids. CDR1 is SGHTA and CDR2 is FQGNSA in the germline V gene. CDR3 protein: CASNDPTGARGVGYTF. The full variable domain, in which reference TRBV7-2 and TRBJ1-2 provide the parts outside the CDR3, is GAGVSQSPSNKVTEKGKDVELRCDPISGHTALYWYRQSLGQGLEFLIYFQGNSAPDKSGLPSDRFSAERTGGSVSTLTIQRTQQEDSAVYLCASNDPTGARGVGYTFGSGTRLTVV.

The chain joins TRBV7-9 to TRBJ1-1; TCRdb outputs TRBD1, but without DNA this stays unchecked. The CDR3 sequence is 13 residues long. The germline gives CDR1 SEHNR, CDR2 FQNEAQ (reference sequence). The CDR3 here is CASSRSLSPEAFF.

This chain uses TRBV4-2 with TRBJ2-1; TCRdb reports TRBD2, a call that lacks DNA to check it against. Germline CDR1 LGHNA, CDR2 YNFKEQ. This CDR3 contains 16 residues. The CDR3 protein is CASSQAAGGSHNEQFF.

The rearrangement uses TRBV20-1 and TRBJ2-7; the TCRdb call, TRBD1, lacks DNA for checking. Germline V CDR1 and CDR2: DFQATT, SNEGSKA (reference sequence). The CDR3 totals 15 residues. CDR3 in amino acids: CSVPRGTGDFYEQYF.

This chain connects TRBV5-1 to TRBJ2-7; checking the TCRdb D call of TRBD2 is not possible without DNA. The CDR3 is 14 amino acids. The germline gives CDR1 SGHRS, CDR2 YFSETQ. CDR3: CASSLYSGGYEQYF.

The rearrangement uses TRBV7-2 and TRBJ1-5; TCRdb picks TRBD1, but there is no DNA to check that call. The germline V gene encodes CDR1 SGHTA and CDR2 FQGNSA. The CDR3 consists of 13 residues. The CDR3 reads CASSSQGNQPQHF.

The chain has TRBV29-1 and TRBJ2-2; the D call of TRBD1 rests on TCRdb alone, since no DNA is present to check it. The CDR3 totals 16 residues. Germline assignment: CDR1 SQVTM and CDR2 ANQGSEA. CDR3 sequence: CSVERGQGNFAGELFF.

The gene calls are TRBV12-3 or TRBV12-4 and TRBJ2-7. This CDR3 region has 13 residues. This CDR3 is CASRYAGAHEQYF.

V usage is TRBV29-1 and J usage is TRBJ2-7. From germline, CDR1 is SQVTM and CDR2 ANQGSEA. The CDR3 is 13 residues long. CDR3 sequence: CSVTQEGSYEQYF.

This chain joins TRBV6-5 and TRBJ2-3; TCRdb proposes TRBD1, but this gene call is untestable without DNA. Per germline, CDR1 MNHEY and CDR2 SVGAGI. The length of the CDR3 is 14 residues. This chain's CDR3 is CASSTGAPADTQYF.

The CDR3 reads CASSQRLRDHPAGTEAFF. The chain couples TRBV4-3 to TRBJ1-1; there is no DNA to check the TCRdb D call of TRBD1. From germline, CDR1 is LGHNA and CDR2 YSLEER. CDR3 size: 18 residues.

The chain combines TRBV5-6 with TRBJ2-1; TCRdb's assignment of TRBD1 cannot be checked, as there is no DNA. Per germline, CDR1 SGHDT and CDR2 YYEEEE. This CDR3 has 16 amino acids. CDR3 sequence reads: CASSSSDSFLEYEQFF.

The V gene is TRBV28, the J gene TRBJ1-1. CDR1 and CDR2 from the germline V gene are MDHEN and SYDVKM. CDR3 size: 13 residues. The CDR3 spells CAIGLGPLAEAFF.

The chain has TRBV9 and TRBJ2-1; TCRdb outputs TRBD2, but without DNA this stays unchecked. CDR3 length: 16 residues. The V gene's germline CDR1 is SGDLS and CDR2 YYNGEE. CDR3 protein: CASSPSGASRGNEQFF.